This T cell receptor beta chain came from a study of CD8+ T cells in alopecia areata. Turning to the study itself: Severity scores in treated patients reflected the percentage of scalp affected.

As the sequencing template, cDNA was produced by extracting RNA and reverse transcribing it. Sequencing was performed with immunoSEQ multiplex PCR; in TCRdb, only in-frame clones are kept and a portion is missing. The table lists 150,000 to 250,000 clones, roughly three fifths of them singletons. Regarding treatment: oral pan-JAK inhibitor, 5-10 mg twice daily. Deletions cut 2 bases from V and 2 bases from J, with 13 bases between. Germline V lookup: CDR1 MNHEY, CDR2 SMNVEV (reference sequence). CDR3 length: 17 residues. Here the sequenced sample was CD4+ T cells sorted from blood, taken at week 4, from a patient treated with tofacitinib. The sequence was collected from a human donor with alopecia areata. The V call is TRBV27, the J call TRBJ2-6, with a tentative D call TRBD1 (6 bases). The CDR3 sequence is CASSLMFGGTGANVLTF. The CDR3 DNA is TGTGCCAGCAGTTTAATGTTTGGGGGCACTGGGGCCAACGTCCTGACTTTC. The full variable domain, its missing parts supplied by reference TRBV27 and TRBJ2-6, is EAQVTQNPRYLITVTGKKLTVTCSQNMNHEYMSWYRQDPGLGLRQIYYSMNVEVTDKGDVPEGYKVSRKEKRNFPLILESPSPNQTSLYFCASSLMFGGTGANVLTFGAGSRLTVL.